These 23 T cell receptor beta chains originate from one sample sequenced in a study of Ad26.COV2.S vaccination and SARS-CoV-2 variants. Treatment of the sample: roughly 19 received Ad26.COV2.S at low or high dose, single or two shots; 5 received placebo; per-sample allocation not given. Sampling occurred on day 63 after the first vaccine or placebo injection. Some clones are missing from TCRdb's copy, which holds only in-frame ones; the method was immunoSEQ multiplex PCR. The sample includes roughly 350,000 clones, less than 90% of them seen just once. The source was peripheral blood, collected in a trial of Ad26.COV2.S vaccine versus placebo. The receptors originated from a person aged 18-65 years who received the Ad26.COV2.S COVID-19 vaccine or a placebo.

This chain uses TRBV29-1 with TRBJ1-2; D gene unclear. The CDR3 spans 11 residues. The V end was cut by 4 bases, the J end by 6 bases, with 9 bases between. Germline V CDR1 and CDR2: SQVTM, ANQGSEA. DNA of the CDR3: TGCAGCGTTGGGTTAGAGGATGGCTACACCTTC. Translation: CSVGLEDGYTF.

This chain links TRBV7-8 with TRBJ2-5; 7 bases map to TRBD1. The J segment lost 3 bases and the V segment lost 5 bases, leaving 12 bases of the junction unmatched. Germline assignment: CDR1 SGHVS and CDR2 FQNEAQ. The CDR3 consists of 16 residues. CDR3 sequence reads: CASSPRPGQIKETQYF. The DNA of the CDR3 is TGTGCCAGCAGCCCCCGACCGGGACAGATAAAAGAGACCCAGTACTTC.

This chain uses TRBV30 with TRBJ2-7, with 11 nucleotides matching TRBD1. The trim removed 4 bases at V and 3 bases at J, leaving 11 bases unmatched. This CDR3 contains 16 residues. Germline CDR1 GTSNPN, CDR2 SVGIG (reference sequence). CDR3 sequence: CAWNNLGTGGHYEQYF. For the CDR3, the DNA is TGTGCCTGGAACAACTTAGGGACAGGGGGTCACTACGAGCAGTACTTC.

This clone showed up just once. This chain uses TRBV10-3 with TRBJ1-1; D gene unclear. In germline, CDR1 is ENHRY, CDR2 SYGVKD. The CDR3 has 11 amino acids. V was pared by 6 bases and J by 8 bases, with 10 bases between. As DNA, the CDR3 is TGTGCCATCAGGACAAACATAGAAGCTTTCTTT. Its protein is CAIRTNIEAFF.

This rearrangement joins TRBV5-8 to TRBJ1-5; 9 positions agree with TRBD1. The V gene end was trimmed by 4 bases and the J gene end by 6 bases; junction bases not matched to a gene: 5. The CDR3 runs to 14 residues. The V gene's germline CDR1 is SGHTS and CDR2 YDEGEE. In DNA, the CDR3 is TGTGCCAGCAGCCCCGGACAGGGGAGTCAGCCCCAGCATTTT. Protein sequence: CASSPGQGSQPQHF.

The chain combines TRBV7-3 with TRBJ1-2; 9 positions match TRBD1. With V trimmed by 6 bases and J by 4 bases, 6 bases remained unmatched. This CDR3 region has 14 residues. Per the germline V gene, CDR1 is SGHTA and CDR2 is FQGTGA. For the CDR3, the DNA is TGTGCCAGCAGTGGACAGGGGTCTGTCTATGGCTACACCTTC. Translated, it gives CASSGQGSVYGYTF.

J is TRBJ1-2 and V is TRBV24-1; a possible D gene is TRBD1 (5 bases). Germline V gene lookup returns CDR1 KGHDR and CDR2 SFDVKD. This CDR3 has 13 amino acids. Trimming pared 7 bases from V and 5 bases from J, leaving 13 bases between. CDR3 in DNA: TGTGCCACCAGCTCAGGACATCGTTATGGCTACACCTTC. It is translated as CATSSGHRYGYTF.

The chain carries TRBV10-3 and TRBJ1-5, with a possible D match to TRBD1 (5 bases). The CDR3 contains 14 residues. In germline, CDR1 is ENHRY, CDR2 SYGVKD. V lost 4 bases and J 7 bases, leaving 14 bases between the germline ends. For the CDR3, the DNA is TGTGCCATCAGTGCCCCAGGGATGGGACAGCCCCAGCATTTT. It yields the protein CAISAPGMGQPQHF.

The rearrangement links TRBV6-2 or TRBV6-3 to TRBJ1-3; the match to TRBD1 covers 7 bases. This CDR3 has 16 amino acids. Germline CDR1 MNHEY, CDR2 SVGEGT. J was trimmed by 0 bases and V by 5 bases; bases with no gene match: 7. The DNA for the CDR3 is TGTGCCAGCAGTCCCCCGGGACAGAGCTCTGGAAACACCATATATTTT. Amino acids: CASSPPGQSSGNTIYF.

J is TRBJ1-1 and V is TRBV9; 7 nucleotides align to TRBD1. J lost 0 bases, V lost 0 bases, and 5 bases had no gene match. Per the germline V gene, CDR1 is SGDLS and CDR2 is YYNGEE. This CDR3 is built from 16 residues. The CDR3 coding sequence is TGTGCCAGCAGCGTAGACATCACAGGGGTGAACACTGAAGCTTTCTTT. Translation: CASSVDITGVNTEAFF.

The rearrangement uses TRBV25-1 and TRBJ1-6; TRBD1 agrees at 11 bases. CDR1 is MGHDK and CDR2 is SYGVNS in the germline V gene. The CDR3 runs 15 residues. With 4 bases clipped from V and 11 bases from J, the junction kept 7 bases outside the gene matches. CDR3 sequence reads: CASSARDRGRAPLHF. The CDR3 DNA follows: TGTGCCAGCAGTGCCCGGGACAGGGGGAGGGCACCCCTCCACTTT.

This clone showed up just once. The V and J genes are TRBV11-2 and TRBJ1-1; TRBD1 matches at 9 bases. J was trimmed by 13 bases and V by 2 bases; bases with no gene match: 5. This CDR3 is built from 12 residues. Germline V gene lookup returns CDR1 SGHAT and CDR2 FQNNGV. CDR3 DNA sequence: TGTGCCAGCAGCTTAAGGGGACAGGGCCTTTTCTTT. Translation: CASSLRGQGLFF.

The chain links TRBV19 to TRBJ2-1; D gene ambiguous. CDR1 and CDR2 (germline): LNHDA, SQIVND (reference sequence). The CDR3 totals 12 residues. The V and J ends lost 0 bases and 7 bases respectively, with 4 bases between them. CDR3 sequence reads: CASSIDRNEQFF. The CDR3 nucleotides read TGTGCCAGTAGTATAGACAGAAATGAGCAGTTCTTC.

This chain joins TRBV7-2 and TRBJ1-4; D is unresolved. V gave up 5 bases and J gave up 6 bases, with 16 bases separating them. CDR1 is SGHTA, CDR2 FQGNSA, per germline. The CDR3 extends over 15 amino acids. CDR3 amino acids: CASSPVDRGDEKLFF. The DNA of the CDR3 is TGTGCCAGCAGCCCGGTTGATCGGGGAGATGAAAAACTGTTTTTT.

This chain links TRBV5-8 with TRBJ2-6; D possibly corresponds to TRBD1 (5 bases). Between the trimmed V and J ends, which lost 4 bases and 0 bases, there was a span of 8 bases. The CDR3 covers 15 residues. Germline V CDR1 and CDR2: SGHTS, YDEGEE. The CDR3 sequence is CASSLTDSGANVLTF. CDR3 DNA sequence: TGTGCCAGCAGCCTGACAGACTCTGGGGCCAACGTCCTGACTTTC.

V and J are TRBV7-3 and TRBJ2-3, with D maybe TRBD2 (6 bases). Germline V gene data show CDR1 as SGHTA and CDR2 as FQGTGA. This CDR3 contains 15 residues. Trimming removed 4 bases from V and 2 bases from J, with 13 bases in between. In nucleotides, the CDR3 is TGTGCCAGCAGCTCGACGACTAGTTACACAGATACGCAGTATTTT. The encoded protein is CASSSTTSYTDTQYF. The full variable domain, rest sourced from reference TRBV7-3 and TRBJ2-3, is GAGVSQTPSNKVTEKGKYVELRCDPISGHTALYWYRQSLGQGPEFLIYFQGTGAADDSGLPNDRFFAVRPEGSVSTLKIQRTERGDSAVYLCASSSTTSYTDTQYFGPGTRLTVL.

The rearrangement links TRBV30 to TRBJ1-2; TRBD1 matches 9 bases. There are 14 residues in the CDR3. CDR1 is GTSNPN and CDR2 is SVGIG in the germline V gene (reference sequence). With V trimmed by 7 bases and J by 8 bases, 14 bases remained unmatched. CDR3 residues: CAYHPEQGASGYTF. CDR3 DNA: TGTGCCTACCATCCCGAACAGGGGGCATCGGGCTACACCTTC.

CDR3 amino acids: CASSQVTGGGSYNEQFF. In DNA, the CDR3 is TGTGCCAGCAGCCAAGTTACGGGGGGTGGCTCCTACAATGAGCAGTTCTTC. This chain connects TRBV3-1 (or the pseudogene TRBV3-2) to TRBJ2-1; TRBD2 matches at 7 bases. V trimming: 1 base; J trimming: 0 bases; junction bases outside the gene matches: 6. Per the germline V gene, CDR1 is LGHDT and CDR2 is YNNKEL (reference sequence). The CDR3 totals 17 residues.

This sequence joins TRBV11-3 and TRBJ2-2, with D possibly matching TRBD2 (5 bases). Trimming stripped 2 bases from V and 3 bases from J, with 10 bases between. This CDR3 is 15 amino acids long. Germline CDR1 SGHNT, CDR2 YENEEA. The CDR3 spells CASSLRSRDTGELFF. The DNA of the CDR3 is TGTGCCAGCAGCTTAAGATCGAGGGACACCGGGGAGCTGTTTTTT.

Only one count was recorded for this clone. For the CDR3, the DNA is TGTGCCAGCAGCTTAGGGCCTAATCCCTCCGAGCAGTACTTC. This translates into CASSLGPNPSEQYF. V gene TRBV7-9 combines with J gene TRBJ2-7; D is uncertain. The germline V gene encodes CDR1 SEHNR and CDR2 FQNEAQ (reference sequence). The CDR3 contains 14 residues. Trimming took 1 base from V and 6 from J, leaving 13 bases between them.

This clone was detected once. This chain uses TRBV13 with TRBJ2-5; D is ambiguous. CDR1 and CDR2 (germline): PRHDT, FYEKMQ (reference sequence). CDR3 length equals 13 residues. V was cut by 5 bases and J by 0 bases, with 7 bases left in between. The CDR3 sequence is CASSERNQETQYF. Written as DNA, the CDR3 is TGTGCCAGCAGCGAACGGAACCAAGAGACCCAGTACTTC. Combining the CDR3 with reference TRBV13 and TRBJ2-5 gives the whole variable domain AAGVIQSPRHLIKEKRETATLKCYPIPRHDTVYWYQQGPGQDPQFLISFYEKMQSDKGSIPDRFSAQQFSDYHSELNMSSLELGDSALYFCASSERNQETQYFGPGTRLLVL.

The CDR3 sequence is CASSRTGTGGLITQYF. CDR3 DNA: TGTGCCAGCAGTAGAACCGGGACAGGGGGCTTGATTACGCAGTATTTT. The rearrangement links TRBV7-3 to TRBJ2-3; TRBD1 aligns across 12 bases. The ends lost 6 bases at V and 8 bases at J; junction bases unmatched: 12. The V gene's germline CDR1 is SGHTA and CDR2 FQGTGA. The CDR3 has 16 residues.

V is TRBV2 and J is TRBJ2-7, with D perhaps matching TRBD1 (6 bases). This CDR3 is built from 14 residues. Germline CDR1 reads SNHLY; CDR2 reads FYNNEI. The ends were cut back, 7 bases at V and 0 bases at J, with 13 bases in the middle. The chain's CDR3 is CASKGDMSSYEQYF. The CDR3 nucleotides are TGTGCCAGCAAGGGGGACATGAGCTCCTACGAGCAGTACTTC.